This T cell receptor (beta chain) was recovered during a study of blood T cell repertoires in COVID-19. The CDR3 length is 12 residues. Germline lookup yields CDR1 SQVTM and CDR2 ANQGSEA. Only in-frame clones appear in the TCRdb table, and some are missing; sequencing was by immunoSEQ multiplex PCR. The table has 95,000 to 150,000 clones, 75% to 90% seen once. In regard to this clone: The junction shows a germline mismatch at one end, possibly a read error.

The sequence was collected from a woman of 80 years or more with COVID-19, enrolled during active disease. Sequencing was performed on peripheral blood. The chain has TRBV29-1 and TRBJ2-3; no firm D call. The CDR3: CSVKDGTDTQYF. In DNA, the CDR3 is TGCAGCGTTAAAGACGGCACAGATACGCAGTATTTT.